This T cell receptor (beta chain) was profiled in a study of shared clonotypes between healthy human individuals. To note about this clone: Its antigen is unidentified.

Study conclusions and caveats: Measured sharing among donors was expected to vary with sequencing depth.

Genomic DNA of every subset was divided equally among multiple immunoSEQ plates. Original analysis: There were no quality scores in the junction-only immunoSEQ sequences, so filtering differed. This table comes from immunoSEQ multiplex PCR, and its TCRdb copy is limited to in-frame clones, with some not included. V and J calls and clone size follow that table, whereas D and trimming were derived from the DNA. The sample gives about 490,000 clones, around 78% of which show up once; approximately 12% is in the top ten. This receptor was identified in a woman aged 35 to 49 in good health. Some clones in this sample may be carry-over from other donors' samples. Sequenced material: PBMCs.

CDR3 DNA sequence: TGTGCCAGCAGCCGAAGCCCTCGACTAGCGGGTGCGAACACCGGGGAGCTGTTTTTT. Its translation: CASSRSPRLAGANTGELFF. The V and J genes are TRBV13 and TRBJ2-2, with TRBD2 identical over 10 bases. The V gene end was trimmed by 5 bases and the J gene end by 0 bases; junction bases not matched to a gene: 12. The CDR3 sequence is 19 residues long. From germline, CDR1 is PRHDT and CDR2 FYEKMQ (reference sequence).